The sequence of this T cell receptor (beta chain) was determined in a study of CD8 T cells in ankylosing spondylitis. V was cut by 0 bases and J by 5 bases, with 11 bases left in between. The germline gives CDR1 LGHNA, CDR2 YSLEER. CDR3 length equals 15 residues. Quantitative barcoded 5'-RACE was used to prepare TCR beta libraries. TCRdb used MiXCR to reprocess the 5' RACE reads, holding one entry per CDR3 protein. The sample carries about 220,000 distinct CDR3 sequences, 25% to 30% recorded once. The sequence was collected from a male donor with ankylosing spondylitis or in good health (not recorded which). This rearrangement joins TRBV4-3 to TRBJ2-1; TRBD2 is a possible D gene (5 bases). Sequenced input: blood, either unsorted or a sorted T cell fraction (not recorded which). The chain's CDR3 is CASSQDMRENNEQFF. The DNA of the CDR3 is TGCGCCAGCAGCCAAGATATGAGGGAGAACAATGAGCAGTTCTTC.